The next 27 T cell receptor beta chains were all read from a single sample in a study of Ad26.COV2.S vaccination and SARS-CoV-2 variants. The table came from immunoSEQ multiplex PCR; TCRdb's copy has only in-frame clones and leaves some out. Of around 500,000 clones detected, about nine tenths appear once; the ten largest clones hold under 2%. Treatment: 15 to 20 received Ad26.COV2.S at low or high dose, single or two shots; about five received placebo; per-sample allocation not given. Sampling was done on day 63 after the first vaccine or placebo injection. The sequencing here drew on peripheral blood, taken in a trial of Ad26.COV2.S vaccine versus placebo. The receptor set was obtained from a person aged 18-60 years who received the Ad26.COV2.S COVID-19 vaccine or a placebo.

The genes are TRBV2 and TRBJ2-1, with 8 nucleotides matching TRBD1. The CDR3 has 15 amino acids. Looked up from germline, CDR1 is SNHLY and CDR2 is FYNNEI. J was trimmed by 1 base and V by 6 bases; bases with no gene match: 5. CDR3: CASRTGTGSYNEQFF. In nucleotides, the CDR3 is TGTGCCAGCAGAACCGGGACAGGTTCCTACAATGAGCAGTTCTTC.

The rearrangement uses TRBV4-1 and TRBJ2-2; 7 positions agree with TRBD2. CDR1 MGHRA and CDR2 YSYEKL come from the germline V gene. The ends lost 3 bases at V and 1 base at J; junction bases unmatched: 8. This CDR3 is 17 amino acids long. CDR3 region: CASSQRLASGNTGELFF. CDR3 DNA sequence: TGCGCCAGCAGCCAGAGATTAGCTAGCGGGAACACCGGGGAGCTGTTTTTT.

This clone occurred once. This same CDR3 is encoded by further DNA sequences in the sample. V usage is TRBV6-2 or TRBV6-3 and J usage is TRBJ2-2; D is undetermined. The CDR3 loop spans 12 amino acids. Trimming removed 2 bases at V and 5 bases at J, with 3 bases between. CDR1 is MNHEY and CDR2 is SVGEGT in the germline V gene. CDR3 region: CASSYGTGELFF. The CDR3, as DNA: TGTGCCAGCAGTTACGGGACCGGGGAGCTGTTTTTT.

This rearrangement joins TRBV5-4 to TRBJ2-7; possibly TRBD2 for D (5 bases). The CDR3 covers 20 residues. V lost 4 bases to trimming and J lost 4 bases, with 33 bases between them. CDR1 SGHNT and CDR2 YYREEE come from the germline V gene (reference sequence). This CDR3 reads CASSLGSISPALGSGYEQYF. The CDR3, as DNA: TGTGCCAGCAGCCTCGGCTCCATCTCTCCTGCTCTAGGGTCGGGGTACGAGCAGTACTTC.

The genes are TRBV4-2 and TRBJ2-1; 11 nucleotides line up with TRBD2. The ends lost 4 bases at V and 10 bases at J; junction bases unmatched: 12. The germline CDR1 and CDR2 sequences are LGHNA and YNFKEQ. The CDR3 sequence is 16 residues long. CDR3 amino acids: CASSPIPTSGAGEQFF. As DNA, the CDR3 is TGTGCCAGCAGCCCGATACCGACTAGCGGGGCTGGGGAGCAGTTCTTC.

The chain is built from TRBV7-6 and TRBJ1-4, with D perhaps matching TRBD1 (5 bases). The ends were cut back, 5 bases at V and 9 bases at J, with 19 bases in the middle. The CDR3 runs to 15 residues. The germline V gene has CDR1 SGHVS and CDR2 FNYEAQ. This CDR3 is CASSLTLGGSQKLFF. CDR3 DNA: TGTGCCAGCAGCCTGACCCTCGGGGGGTCTCAAAAACTGTTTTTT.

The chain employs TRBV11-2 and TRBJ1-1; D is unclear. The germline CDR1 and CDR2 sequences are SGHAT and FQNNGV. The CDR3 has 13 residues. V was clipped by 2 bases and J by 3 bases, with 7 bases between them. For the CDR3, the DNA is TGTGCCAGCAGCTTACACAGCGACACTGAAGCTTTCTTT. Its protein is CASSLHSDTEAFF.

The CDR3: CASSIPGGKNTEAFF. The CDR3 DNA reads TGTGCCAGTAGTATACCAGGGGGCAAGAACACTGAAGCTTTCTTT. This rearrangement joins TRBV19 to TRBJ1-1; TRBD1 matches at 8 bases. Per germline, CDR1 LNHDA and CDR2 SQIVND (reference sequence). The CDR3 consists of 15 residues. V gave up 2 bases and J gave up 1 base; unmatched junction bases: 3.

This chain connects TRBV9 to TRBJ1-4; D is undetermined. V was pared by 0 bases and J by 7 bases, with 10 bases between. Germline CDR1 is SGDLS and CDR2 is YYNGEE. This CDR3 is 14 amino acids long. The CDR3 region has the DNA TGTGCCAGCAGCGTAGGCAACAGACGTGAAAAACTGTTTTTT. Its translation is CASSVGNRREKLFF.

The rearrangement uses TRBV6-5 and TRBJ2-5, with a possible D match to TRBD2 (6 bases). The V end was cut by 7 bases, the J end by 5 bases, with 14 bases between. The germline V gene has CDR1 MNHEY and CDR2 SVGAGI. This CDR3 is 13 amino acids long. CDR3 in amino acids: CASKSGFVETQYF. For the CDR3, the DNA is TGTGCCAGCAAGAGCGGGTTCGTCGAGACCCAGTACTTC.

This chain uses TRBV2 with TRBJ1-5; no clear D. Germline lookup yields CDR1 SNHLY and CDR2 FYNNEI. Between the trimmed V and J ends, which lost 11 bases and 2 bases, there was a span of 13 bases. The CDR3 totals 13 residues. The CDR3: CAGGPGGNQPQHF. CDR3 bases: TGTGCCGGTGGACCTGGCGGCAATCAGCCCCAGCATTTT.

The chain combines TRBV3-1 (or the pseudogene TRBV3-2) with TRBJ1-2; D not certain. V was cut by 1 base and J by 1 base, with 10 bases left in between. The CDR3 is 15 amino acids. The V gene's germline CDR1 is LGHDT and CDR2 YNNKEL (reference sequence). The CDR3 nucleotides are TGTGCCAGCAGCCAAGCTAGCACCCTTAACTATGGCTACACCTTC. Its translation: CASSQASTLNYGYTF.

The chain combines TRBV6-1 with TRBJ2-7, with D tentatively TRBD2 (6 bases). In germline, CDR1 is MNHNS, CDR2 SASEGT. With 3 bases removed from V and 5 bases from J, the gap between germline ends came to 14 bases. CDR3 length equals 14 residues. The CDR3, as DNA: TGTGCCAGCAGTGAGCTCCGGGGGTTGCACGAGCAGTACTTC. It translates to CASSELRGLHEQYF.

V and J are TRBV9 and TRBJ2-1; 9 bases map to TRBD2. This CDR3 spans 16 amino acids. V trimming: 4 bases; J trimming: 9 bases; junction bases outside the gene matches: 14. CDR1 is SGDLS and CDR2 is YYNGEE in the germline V gene. DNA for the CDR3: TGTGCCAGCAGCTTTTATAGCGGGAGATCGGTGGGTGAGCAGTTCTTC. This encodes CASSFYSGRSVGEQFF.

The chain carries TRBV5-1 and TRBJ1-4, with TRBD1 matching 10 bases. Germline V gene data show CDR1 as SGHRS and CDR2 as YFSETQ. The CDR3 has 14 amino acids. The junction had 2 bases not matched to a gene; V was cut back by 4 bases and J by 5 bases. This chain's CDR3 is CASSGGQGNEKLFF. Here the CDR3 DNA reads TGCGCCAGCAGCGGGGGACAGGGGAATGAAAAACTGTTTTTT.

This clone was counted once. The chain employs TRBV10-3 and TRBJ1-1; D is ambiguous. Trimming shortened V by 7 bases and J by 0 bases, and 9 bases separated the two germline ends. This CDR3 spans 13 amino acids. The germline CDR1 and CDR2 sequences are ENHRY and SYGVKD. CDR3 DNA: TGTGCCATCATGCGCACCTTGAACACTGAAGCTTTCTTT. It translates to CAIMRTLNTEAFF.

The rearrangement uses TRBV2 and TRBJ2-1; TRBD2 agrees at 9 bases. The CDR3 extends over 16 amino acids. V dropped 3 bases and J dropped 7; count of bases not matched to a gene: 10. The germline V gene has CDR1 SNHLY and CDR2 FYNNEI. CDR3 nucleotide sequence: TGTGCCAGCAGTGATAATCCTAGCGGGGTGGGAAATGAGCAGTTCTTC. Its protein is CASSDNPSGVGNEQFF. The whole variable domain, filled in from reference TRBV2 and TRBJ2-1, reads EPEVTQTPSHQVTQMGQEVILRCVPISNHLYFYWYRQILGQKVEFLVSFYNNEISEKSEIFDDQFSVERPDGSNFTLKIRSTKLEDSAMYFCASSDNPSGVGNEQFFGPGTRLTVL.

V is TRBV30 and J is TRBJ2-2; 13 nucleotides align to TRBD2. V lost 5 bases, J lost 6 bases, and 6 bases stayed unmatched. Looked up from germline, CDR1 is GTSNPN and CDR2 is SVGIG (reference sequence). The CDR3 contains 15 residues. CDR3 amino acids: CAWGLAGALAGELFF. The CDR3 coding sequence is TGTGCCTGGGGACTAGCGGGAGCATTGGCCGGGGAGCTGTTTTTT.

V usage is TRBV24-1 and J usage is TRBJ2-2; D might be TRBD2 (6 bases). V was pared by 5 bases and J by 6 bases, with 6 bases between. This CDR3 comprises 12 residues. Germline V CDR1 and CDR2: KGHDR, SFDVKD. CDR3 coding DNA: TGTGCCACCAGTGGGGGGGCCGGGGAGCTGTTTTTT. It is translated as CATSGGAGELFF.

V and J are TRBV18 and TRBJ2-5; 8 nucleotides agree with TRBD1. Trimming took 2 bases from V and 1 from J; bases not matched to a gene: 3. CDR1 is KGHSH and CDR2 is LQKENI in the germline V gene. The CDR3 length is 15 residues. CDR3: CASSPGTGRQETQYF. CDR3 DNA sequence: TGTGCCAGCTCACCAGGGACAGGCCGCCAAGAGACCCAGTACTTC.

The chain is built from TRBV3-1 (or the pseudogene TRBV3-2) and TRBJ2-7, with no clear D. V was clipped by 0 bases and J by 7 bases, with 4 bases between them. Germline V CDR1 and CDR2: LGHDT, YNNKEL (reference sequence). The CDR3 has 11 amino acids. This CDR3 reads CASSQDGEQYF. For the CDR3, the DNA is TGTGCCAGCAGCCAAGACGGGGAGCAGTACTTC.

This clone came up once. This rearrangement joins TRBV6-5 to TRBJ1-2, with 10 bases that match TRBD1. The CDR3 totals 14 residues. Germline V gene lookup returns CDR1 MNHEY and CDR2 SVGAGI. V lost 6 bases to trimming and J lost 2 bases; unmatched junction nucleotides: 3. This chain's CDR3 is CASSQGQGNYGYTF. CDR3 DNA: TGTGCCAGCAGCCAGGGACAGGGGAACTATGGCTACACCTTC.

The chain employs TRBV14 and TRBJ2-2, with D perhaps TRBD1 (5 bases). The V end lost 7 bases, the J end lost 3 bases, and 12 bases lay between the germline ends. Germline V gene sequence: CDR1 SGHDN, CDR2 FVKESK. The CDR3 spans 14 residues. The DNA of the CDR3 is TGTGCCAGCACCCGACAGAGTTACACCGGGGAGCTGTTTTTT. Translating gives CASTRQSYTGELFF. The full variable domain, its missing parts supplied by reference TRBV14 and TRBJ2-2, is EAGVTQFPSHSVIEKGQTVTLRCDPISGHDNLYWYRRVMGKEIKFLLHFVKESKQDESGMPNNRFLAERTGGTYSTLKVQPAELEDSGVYFCASTRQSYTGELFFGEGSRLTVL.

V is TRBV6-5 and J is TRBJ1-5; D may be TRBD1 (5 bases). Germline CDR1 reads MNHEY; CDR2 reads SVGAGI. This CDR3 has 13 residues. The V and J ends lost 10 bases and 6 bases respectively, with 16 bases between them. This CDR3 reads CATSRDGIQPQHF. CDR3 in DNA: TGTGCCACCAGCAGGGATGGAATTCAGCCCCAGCATTTT.

The J gene is TRBJ2-5, the V gene TRBV9; 11 nucleotides line up with TRBD2. CDR3 size: 14 residues. Looked up from germline, CDR1 is SGDLS and CDR2 is YYNGEE. V shed 4 bases, J shed 5 bases, and the junction held 4 bases outside the gene matches. CDR3 protein: CASSPGTSGETQYF. Here the CDR3 DNA reads TGTGCCAGCAGCCCGGGGACTAGCGGCGAGACCCAGTACTTC.

The genes are TRBV18 and TRBJ2-1; 10 nucleotides agree with TRBD2. Trimming took 0 bases from V and 9 from J; bases not matched to a gene: 8. From germline, CDR1 is KGHSH and CDR2 LQKENI. The CDR3 contains 16 residues. Written as DNA, the CDR3 is TGTGCCAGCTCACCACCGGCTAGCGGGAGATTTGTTGAGCAGTTCTTC. This gives the protein CASSPPASGRFVEQFF.

The V gene is TRBV29-1, the J gene TRBJ1-4; TRBD1 agrees at 7 bases. CDR1 and CDR2 from the germline V gene are SQVTM and ANQGSEA. Unmatched junction bases numbered 8, after V lost 4 bases and J lost 3 bases. The CDR3 totals 15 residues. In DNA form, the CDR3 reads TGCAGCGTTGGGCCCGACAGGGCGGCTAATGAAAAACTGTTTTTT. Protein: CSVGPDRAANEKLFF.